The 14 T cell receptor beta chains in this list originate from one sample, sequenced in a study of cytomegalovirus exposure and HLA in healthy donors. PCR employed 60 Vbeta and 13 Jbeta primers. Only in-frame clones appear in the TCRdb table, and some are missing; sequencing was by immunoSEQ multiplex PCR. The table has about 180,000 clones, 79% seen once. What was sequenced was PBMCs. The receptors were sampled from a middle-aged woman in good health and CMV-seronegative.

The chain uses TRBV2 and TRBJ2-2, with a tentative D call TRBD2 (7 bases). The V gene lost 6 bases and the J gene lost 0 bases, with 11 bases spanning the gap. The CDR3 totals 15 residues. Germline CDR1 SNHLY, CDR2 FYNNEI. In DNA, the CDR3 is TGTGCCAGCAGGGGCGGGGGCGCGAACACCGGGGAGCTGTTTTTT. Translation gives CASRGGGANTGELFF.

This clone was picked up a small number of times. V is TRBV30 and J is TRBJ1-2; unclear D gene. Germline V gene data show CDR1 as GTSNPN and CDR2 as SVGIG (reference sequence). V was pared by 3 bases and J by 8 bases, with 7 bases between. This CDR3 spans 10 amino acids. CDR3 in DNA: TGTGCCTGGAGGCGGGGAGGCTACACCTTC. This gives the protein CAWRRGGYTF.

The chain combines TRBV28 with TRBJ1-5; tentatively, D is TRBD1 (5 bases). Germline V gene data show CDR1 as MDHEN and CDR2 as SYDVKM. CDR3 size: 17 residues. The V gene lost 4 bases and the J gene lost 0 bases, with 16 bases spanning the gap. The CDR3 DNA follows: TGTGCCAGCAGTTCGCCGACAGCTAAGTATAGCAATCAGCCCCAGCATTTT. Protein sequence: CASSSPTAKYSNQPQHF.

The chain carries TRBV19 and TRBJ2-7; the D is unclear. Deletions cut 6 bases from V and 4 bases from J, with 7 bases between. There are 11 residues in the CDR3. Germline V gene data show CDR1 as LNHDA and CDR2 as SQIVND (reference sequence). The CDR3 loop is CASRNRYEQYF. CDR3 nucleotides: TGTGCCAGTAGAAACCGGTACGAGCAGTACTTC.

The chain uses TRBV7-2 and TRBJ2-1; TRBD1 matches at 9 bases. This CDR3 has 16 residues. The V segment lost 0 bases and the J segment 5 bases; nucleotides outside the gene matches: 5. CDR1 SGHTA and CDR2 FQGNSA come from the germline V gene. The CDR3, as DNA: TGTGCCAGCAGCTTAGCTGGACAGGGGACCCACAATGAGCAGTTCTTC. Translating it yields CASSLAGQGTHNEQFF. The full variable domain, completed using reference TRBV7-2 and TRBJ2-1, is GAGVSQSPSNKVTEKGKDVELRCDPISGHTALYWYRQSLGQGLEFLIYFQGNSAPDKSGLPSDRFSAERTGGSVSTLTIQRTQQEDSAVYLCASSLAGQGTHNEQFFGPGTRLTVL.

This clone was counted only a few times. V gene TRBV5-1 combines with J gene TRBJ2-1; 7 bases map to TRBD1. The CDR3 totals 15 residues. Germline CDR1 and CDR2: SGHRS and YFSETQ. V was pared by 0 bases and J by 8 bases, with 8 bases of the junction left unmatched. The CDR3 coding sequence is TGCGCCAGCAGCTTGGCGAGACAGGGAACCGATGAGCAGTTCTTC. Translating gives CASSLARQGTDEQFF.

This clone was counted between two and nine times. This CDR3 reads CASSDFGTGNSPLHF. The CDR3 DNA follows: TGTGCCAGCAGTGACTTCGGGACAGGGAACTCACCCCTCCACTTT. The V and J genes are TRBV6-4 and TRBJ1-6; TRBD1 agrees at 9 bases. Germline V gives CDR1 MRHNA, CDR2 SNTAGT. Trimming cost V 1 base and J 10 bases; bases outside gene matches: 5. The CDR3 consists of 15 residues.

This rearrangement joins TRBV7-9 to TRBJ2-7; TRBD1 might be the D (6 bases). The ends were cut back, 2 bases at V and 4 bases at J, with 15 bases in the middle. Germline-derived CDR1 and CDR2 are SEHNR and FQNEAQ (reference sequence). This CDR3 has 15 amino acids. The CDR3 reads CASSLFGQPTYEQYF. CDR3 coding DNA: TGTGCCAGCAGCTTATTTGGACAGCCGACTTACGAGCAGTACTTC.

The chain couples TRBV7-6 to TRBJ2-3; a weak D match, TRBD2 (5 bases). Germline V gives CDR1 SGHVS, CDR2 FNYEAQ. V shed 0 bases and J shed 2 bases, with 15 bases lying between them. The CDR3 runs 17 residues. In DNA form, the CDR3 reads TGTGCCAGCAGCTTAGCCCACACTAGAGCCCCCACAGATACGCAGTATTTT. As protein: CASSLAHTRAPTDTQYF.

The genes are TRBV6-4 and TRBJ2-3; 7 nucleotides agree with TRBD2. V was pared by 3 bases and J by 4 bases, with 4 bases of the junction left unmatched. Looked up from germline, CDR1 is MRHNA and CDR2 is SNTAGT. CDR3 size: 14 residues. Here the CDR3 reads CASSEGEGPDTQYF. The CDR3, as DNA: TGTGCCAGCAGTGAGGGGGAGGGCCCAGATACGCAGTATTTT.

This clone appeared once. The chain couples TRBV4-3 to TRBJ2-7; 10 nucleotides align to TRBD2. CDR1 is LGHNA, CDR2 YSLEER, per germline. The CDR3 consists of 15 residues. V lost 1 base and J lost 2; bases outside the gene matches: 2. This chain's CDR3 is CASSQASGSPYEQYF. The CDR3 nucleotides read TGCGCCAGCAGCCAAGCTAGCGGGAGTCCCTACGAGCAGTACTTC.

This clone was seen a few times. The chain recombines TRBV4-1 with TRBJ1-1, with D unresolved. The CDR3 loop spans 14 amino acids. The ends were cut back, 0 bases at V and 11 bases at J, with 16 bases in the middle. Germline CDR1 reads MGHRA; CDR2 reads YSYEKL. CDR3 protein: CASSQDGGGLRAFF. CDR3 in DNA: TGCGCCAGCAGCCAAGATGGTGGAGGCCTCCGGGCTTTCTTT.

The rearrangement joins TRBV18 to TRBJ2-3; TRBD2 matches 7 bases. This CDR3 is built from 16 residues. The J segment lost 2 bases and the V segment lost 0 bases, leaving 5 bases of the junction unmatched. Germline V CDR1 and CDR2: KGHSH, LQKENI. The CDR3 region has the DNA TGTGCCAGCTCACCACCGACGGGAGGAACCACAGATACGCAGTATTTT. Amino acid sequence: CASSPPTGGTTDTQYF.

The chain has TRBV5-6 and TRBJ1-6, with a tentative D call TRBD1 (6 bases). CDR3 length: 15 amino acids. The germline gives CDR1 SGHDT, CDR2 YYEEEE. V was cut by 4 bases and J by 7 bases, with 15 bases left in between. The CDR3 DNA reads TGTGCCAGCAGCCCTATGAACAGGGCCAATTCACCCCTCCACTTT. This gives the protein CASSPMNRANSPLHF.